The 10 T cell receptor beta chains reported below all come from one sample, sequenced in a study of cytomegalovirus exposure and HLA in healthy donors. In the PCR, 60 Vbeta and 13 Jbeta primers were used. Using immunoSEQ multiplex PCR, the repertoire was profiled, and TCRdb retains in-frame clones only, with some absent. The data contain about 180,000 clones, around four fifths of them seen just once; the ten biggest clones take up 1.2%. Sequencing input: PBMCs. The receptors originated from a boy between 2 and 15 years old in good health and CMV-seronegative.

Only a few counts were recorded for this clone. The V and J genes are TRBV29-1 and TRBJ1-2, with unresolved D. Germline CDR1 is SQVTM and CDR2 is ANQGSEA. V lost 1 base to trimming and J lost 3 bases, with 6 bases between them. The length of the CDR3 is 12 residues. In DNA, the CDR3 is TGCAGCGTTGAAGTCTCGTACTATGGCTACACCTTC. It specifies CSVEVSYYGYTF. The whole variable domain, remainder taken from reference TRBV29-1 and TRBJ1-2, is SAVISQKPSRDICQRGTSLTIQCQVDSQVTMMFWYRQQPGQSLTLIATANQGSEATYESGFVIDKFPISRPNLTFSTLTVSNMSPEDSSIYLCSVEVSYYGYTFGSGTRLTVV.

The CDR3 is CASSRGTGGNTEAFF. CDR3 in DNA: TGCGCCAGCAGTCGAGGGACAGGGGGGAACACTGAAGCTTTCTTT. This chain joins TRBV23-1 and TRBJ1-1, with 11 bases aligning to TRBD1. Being an ORF, TRBV23-1 has a function that is uncertain. V was clipped by 4 bases and J by 1 base; unmatched bases: 2. The CDR3 length is 15 residues.

V gene TRBV30 combines with J gene TRBJ2-7; 8 positions match TRBD1. Germline trimming cut 1 base from V and 1 base from J; bases unmatched to any gene: 12. Germline lookup yields CDR1 GTSNPN and CDR2 SVGIG (reference sequence). This CDR3 comprises 17 residues. The CDR3 spells CAWSGDPAGGASYEQYF. CDR3 nucleotide sequence: TGTGCCTGGAGTGGAGACCCCGCAGGGGGCGCATCCTACGAGCAGTACTTC. The full variable domain, rest sourced from reference TRBV30 and TRBJ2-7, is SQTIHQWPATLVQPVGSPLSLECTVEGTSNPNLYWYRQAAGRGLQLLFYSVGIGQISSEVPQNLSASRPQDRQFILSSKKLLLSDSGFYLCAWSGDPAGGASYEQYFGPGTRLTVT.

This clone was recorded only once. The chain uses TRBV19 and TRBJ1-1, with D possibly matching TRBD1 (6 bases). CDR1 and CDR2 from the germline V gene are LNHDA and SQIVND (reference sequence). Trimming stripped 2 bases from V and 3 bases from J, with 7 bases between. The CDR3 is 13 residues long. The CDR3 region is CASSIRQDTEAFF. CDR3 bases: TGTGCCAGTAGTATAAGACAGGACACTGAAGCTTTCTTT. Together with reference TRBV19 and TRBJ1-1, the CDR3 gives the full variable domain: DGGITQSPKYLFRKEGQNVTLSCEQNLNHDAMYWYRQDPGQGLRLIYYSQIVNDFQKGDIAEGYSVSREKKESFPLTVTSAQKNPTAFYLCASSIRQDTEAFFGQGTRLTVV.

The gene calls are TRBV7-9 and TRBJ2-1, with 11 bases lining up with TRBD2. CDR3 length equals 14 residues. With 2 bases clipped from V and 13 bases from J, the junction kept 7 bases outside the gene matches. Germline V gene sequence: CDR1 SEHNR, CDR2 FQNEAQ (reference sequence). The CDR3 reads CASSLTWTSGPQFF. DNA of the CDR3: TGTGCCAGCAGCTTAACGTGGACTAGCGGGCCTCAGTTCTTC.

The genes are TRBV5-8 and TRBJ1-1; D remains ambiguous. Germline CDR1 and CDR2: SGHTS and YDEGEE. The CDR3 runs to 14 residues. V gave up 2 bases and J gave up 0 bases, with 8 bases separating them. The CDR3 DNA sequence: TGTGCCAGCAGCTTAATAGAAATGAACACTGAAGCTTTCTTT. Translation: CASSLIEMNTEAFF.

This chain connects TRBV5-8 to TRBJ1-3; 7 nucleotides line up with TRBD1. The CDR3 has 20 amino acids. CDR1 is SGHTS and CDR2 is YDEGEE in the germline V gene. The V gene end was trimmed by 0 bases and the J gene end by 0 bases; junction bases not matched to a gene: 15. CDR3 loop: CASSLVGGASLKGSGNTIYF. CDR3 in DNA: TGTGCCAGCAGCTTGGTAGGGGGCGCGTCTTTAAAGGGCTCTGGAAACACCATATATTTT.

The sample holds one count of this clone. The rearrangement uses TRBV30 and TRBJ2-7, with 8 bases lining up with TRBD2. Losses at the gene ends were 3 bases for V and 5 bases for J; bases not matched to a gene: 6. Germline V gene sequence: CDR1 GTSNPN, CDR2 SVGIG (reference sequence). This CDR3 has 13 residues. CDR3: CAWSPRGGNEQYV. For the CDR3, the DNA is TGTGCCTGGAGCCCACGGGGGGGGAACGAGCAGTACGTC.

V gene TRBV4-3 combines with J gene TRBJ2-3; D possibly corresponds to TRBD2 (5 bases). CDR1 is LGHNA and CDR2 is YSLEER in the germline V gene. V lost 4 bases and J 0 bases, leaving 8 bases between the germline ends. The CDR3 spans 14 residues. The CDR3 sequence: CASSPRTSTDTQYF. The CDR3, as DNA: TGCGCCAGCAGCCCTAGGACTAGCACAGATACGCAGTATTTT.

This clone showed up just a few times. The chain carries TRBV27 and TRBJ2-1; D is unclear. V lost 1 base and J lost 9, with 10 bases in between. The CDR3 has 13 amino acids. Germline V gene data show CDR1 as MNHEY and CDR2 as SMNVEV (reference sequence). CDR3 residues: CASSLFGSGEQFF. The CDR3 coding sequence is TGTGCCAGCAGTTTATTCGGGTCCGGTGAGCAGTTCTTC.